Each of the 5 T cell receptor beta chains below was sequenced from the same sample in a study of T cell responses to AZD1222 COVID-19 vaccine. Only in-frame clones appear in the TCRdb table, and some are missing; sequencing was by immunoSEQ multiplex PCR. The data hold about 120,000 clones, with 88% observed a single time. Here the sequenced sample was peripheral blood, taken on day 0 of AZD1222 vaccination. Receptor source: an adult in good health.

V and J are TRBV19 and TRBJ1-3, with 7 bases fitting TRBD1. Trimming at V came to 8 bases and at J to 4 bases, leaving 14 bases not matched to a gene. Germline assignment: CDR1 LNHDA and CDR2 SQIVND (reference sequence). This CDR3 has 16 residues. CDR3 protein: CASAGREGGNGNTIYF. The CDR3 DNA follows: TGTGCCAGTGCGGGCCGAGAAGGGGGCAACGGAAACACCATATATTTT.

This chain connects TRBV9 to TRBJ1-1, with a tentative D call TRBD1 (6 bases). Trimming took off 5 bases at V and 0 bases at J, with 14 bases between the two ends. The V gene's germline CDR1 is SGDLS and CDR2 YYNGEE. This CDR3 is built from 15 residues. The CDR3 loop reads CASSAQGSMNTEAFF. CDR3 nucleotide sequence: TGTGCCAGCAGTGCACAGGGTTCTATGAACACTGAAGCTTTCTTT.

This rearrangement joins TRBV4-3 to TRBJ2-1; the D is unclear. V lost 0 bases, J lost 6 bases, and 18 bases lay in between. This CDR3 contains 17 residues. Germline V gives CDR1 LGHNA, CDR2 YSLEER. The CDR3 is CASSQDIERTPGNEQFF. Written as DNA, the CDR3 is TGCGCCAGCAGCCAAGATATTGAGCGAACACCGGGCAATGAGCAGTTCTTC.

The rearrangement joins TRBV6-5 to TRBJ2-5; TRBD1 agrees at 7 bases. The junction had 5 bases not matched to a gene; V was cut back by 8 bases and J by 5 bases. This CDR3 is 12 amino acids long. In germline, CDR1 is MNHEY, CDR2 SVGAGI. As DNA, the CDR3 is TGTGCCAGCGGGCCGGGACAGGAGACCCAGTACTTC. It translates to CASGPGQETQYF.

This chain uses TRBV18 with TRBJ2-7, with D possibly TRBD2 on 6 matching bases. This CDR3 is built from 13 residues. V was cut by 3 bases and J by 3 bases, with 9 bases left in between. Germline V gene sequence: CDR1 KGHSH, CDR2 LQKENI. The CDR3 region is CASSPGTLYEQYF. CDR3 DNA: TGTGCCAGCTCACCCGGGACTCTCTACGAGCAGTACTTC.